Listed below are T cell receptor beta chains from one sample, sequenced in a study of blood T cells in healthy people across ages. TCRdb re-called the 5' RACE reads through MiXCR, storing one row per CDR3 protein. Of 1.5 million to 2 million distinct CDR3 sequences detected, 30% to 40% appear once; the ten largest clones hold 23%. Material: blood. These receptors all come from a human donor in good health. Each CDR3 is given with its conserved first and last residue. Each record gives: clone size, J gene, V gene, D gene, CDR3 protein, CDR3 DNA. D genes are given only for firm matches. Part of the rows lack a size; the others show once, few, many or a class for expanded clones.

>-|TRBJ1-1|TRBV7-9|-
CASSQVTPLNTEAFF
TGTGCCAGCAGCCAAGTCACCCCCTTGAACACTGAAGCTTTCTTT
>few|TRBJ2-1|TRBV15|-
CATSRQPRDEQFF
TGTGCCACCAGCAGGCAGCCGAGGGATGAGCAGTTCTTC
>-|TRBJ2-7|TRBV28|TRBD2
CASSLEAGAAGSYEQYF
TGTGCCAGCAGTTTAGAGGCCGGGGCAGCGGGATCCTACGAGCAGTACTTC
>-|TRBJ2-1|TRBV12-5|-
CASGPDSYNEQFF
TGTGCTAGTGGACCTGACAGCTACAATGAGCAGTTCTTC
>-|TRBJ2-1|TRBV6-2/TRBV6-3|TRBD1
CASSPAWTGQGSVRNERFF
TGTGCCAGCAGCCCCGCTTGGACAGGGCAGGGGTCGGTACGTAATGAGCGGTTCTTC
>-|TRBJ1-2|TRBV20-1|TRBD1
CSAKPGGVGYGYTF
TGCAGTGCTAAGCCAGGGGGGGTAGGCTATGGCTACACCTTC
>-|TRBJ2-5|TRBV12-3/TRBV12-4|-
CASSQTRLGEAQYF
TGTGCCAGCAGTCAAACGAGACTAGGGGAGGCCCAGTACTTC
>-|TRBJ1-1|TRBV19|-
CASSMGSGYYNTEAFF
TGTGCCAGTAGTATGGGCAGCGGTTATTACAACACTGAAGCTTTCTTT
>-|TRBJ1-2|TRBV14|-
CASSPTGHFYGYTF
TGTGCCAGCAGTCCTACGGGACACTTCTATGGCTACACCTTC
>few|TRBJ1-1|TRBV6-6|-
CASSGTAQVTEAFF
TGTGCCAGCAGTGGGACTGCCCAAGTAACTGAAGCTTTCTTT
>-|TRBJ2-4|TRBV20-1|-
CSAMVSRAEEIAKNIQYF
TGCAGTGCTATGGTGTCTCGGGCGGAGGAAATAGCCAAAAACATTCAGTACTTC
>-|TRBJ2-2|TRBV7-3|TRBD1
CASRRGLREGGELFF
TGTGCCAGCAGGAGGGGGCTGCGAGAGGGCGGGGAGCTGTTTTTT
>-|TRBJ2-5|TRBV15|TRBD1
CATSRLGTGEETQYF
TGTGCCACCAGCAGATTGGGGACAGGGGAAGAGACCCAGTACTTC
>few|TRBJ2-4|TRBV28|TRBD1
CASSLGDRELNIQYF
TGTGCCAGCAGTCTTGGGGACAGGGAGTTAAACATTCAGTACTTC
>few|TRBJ2-3|TRBV14|-
CASNRYNTDTQYF
TGTGCCAGCAATCGCTATAACACAGATACGCAGTATTTT
>few|TRBJ2-1|TRBV7-2|TRBD2
CASSARGGDYNEQFF
TGTGCCAGCAGCGCTCGCGGGGGGGACTACAATGAGCAGTTCTTC
>-|TRBJ1-2|TRBV9|-
CACSAQGPYGYTF
TGTGCCTGCAGCGCTCAGGGACCCTATGGCTACACCTTC
>few|TRBJ1-1|TRBV15|-
CATTRGAEAFF
TGTGCCACCACGCGGGGGGCAGAAGCTTTCTTT
>-|TRBJ1-2|TRBV9|-
CASSAPDRNYGYTF
TGTGCCAGCAGCGCCCCGGACAGAAACTATGGCTACACCTTC
>-|TRBJ2-3|TRBV12-3/TRBV12-4|-
CASCPSPGDTQYF
TGTGCCAGCTGTCCTAGCCCGGGAGATACGCAGTATTTT
>few|TRBJ2-3|TRBV28|TRBD2
CASSPWGGSTDTQYF
TGTGCCAGCAGTCCATGGGGGGGTAGCACAGATACGCAGTATTTT
>few|TRBJ2-7|TRBV27|-
CASSLRVYYEQYF
TGTGCCAGCAGTCTAAGAGTTTACTACGAGCAGTACTTC
>-|TRBJ2-7|TRBV7-2|-
CASSFPGRPAEQYF
TGTGCCAGCAGCTTTCCGGGAAGGCCGGCCGAGCAGTACTTC